The 14 T cell receptor beta chains given below trace back to one sample, sequenced in a study of cytomegalovirus exposure and HLA in healthy donors. Primers: 60 Vbeta forward and 13 Jbeta reverse. This table comes from immunoSEQ multiplex PCR, and its TCRdb copy is limited to in-frame clones, with some not included. The data hold more than 95,000 clones, with around 64% observed a single time. Sequencing input: PBMCs. The receptors here all came from a man aged 60-69 years in good health and CMV-seronegative.

The genes are TRBV5-1 and TRBJ1-1, with a tentative D call TRBD1 (6 bases). Trimming left V 2 bases short and J 4 bases short, with 12 bases between. This CDR3 comprises 14 residues. Germline-derived CDR1 and CDR2 are SGHRS and YFSETQ. The CDR3 nucleotides are TGCGCCAGCAGCTTAGGACAGCTCCGCACTGAAGCTTTCTTT. Amino acid sequence: CASSLGQLRTEAFF.

The genes are TRBV27 and TRBJ1-4, with TRBD1 as a possible D gene (5 bases). The ends were cut back, 1 base at V and 8 bases at J, with 23 bases in the middle. Per germline, CDR1 MNHEY and CDR2 SMNVEV (reference sequence). The CDR3 sequence is 18 residues long. The CDR3 is CASSLFYEADTSREKLFF. The CDR3 DNA reads as TGTGCCAGCAGTTTATTTTATGAGGCGGACACCTCACGGGAAAAACTGTTTTTT.

This clone occurred a few times. This chain connects TRBV19 to TRBJ1-2, with unresolved D. Germline V gene lookup returns CDR1 LNHDA and CDR2 SQIVND (reference sequence). There are 16 residues in the CDR3. Trimming cost V 3 bases and J 7 bases, with 21 bases left between them. CDR3 nucleotides: TGTGCCAGTAGTATGGAGGGAACCGTTATTTACTCTGGCTACACCTTC. Amino acids: CASSMEGTVIYSGYTF.

The V and J genes are TRBV2 and TRBJ1-5, with D unclear. Trimming pared 4 bases from V and 4 bases from J, leaving 11 bases between. The CDR3 is made up of 14 amino acids. Germline V gene lookup returns CDR1 SNHLY and CDR2 FYNNEI. The CDR3 region has the DNA TGTGCCAGCAGTGTGTCTCAGATTAATCAGCCCCAGCATTTT. Translating gives CASSVSQINQPQHF.

This clone was seen a single time. The gene calls are TRBV11-3 and TRBJ2-5, with 9 positions matching TRBD1. Trimming removed 6 bases from V and 0 bases from J; junction bases left unmatched: 17. Germline loops: CDR1 SGHNT, CDR2 YENEEA. This CDR3 is 19 amino acids long. The CDR3 DNA follows: TGTGCCAGCAGGGGGGGAAGGACAGGGGTCGGACGCGACCAAGAGACCCAGTACTTC. Its protein is CASRGGRTGVGRDQETQYF.

The V gene is TRBV30, the J gene TRBJ1-2; D is unclear. This CDR3 is built from 12 residues. In germline, CDR1 is GTSNPN, CDR2 SVGIG (reference sequence). Trimming left V 0 bases short and J 4 bases short, with 6 bases between. CDR3 coding DNA: TGTGCCTGGAGTGTAAGCACCTATGGCTACACCTTC. Translated, it gives CAWSVSTYGYTF.

In this sample, this clone turned up a few times. The chain links TRBV5-4 to TRBJ2-7; 9 bases line up with TRBD1. Germline V gene sequence: CDR1 SGHNT, CDR2 YYREEE (reference sequence). The CDR3 has 15 amino acids. Trimming took 3 bases from V and 2 from J; bases not matched to a gene: 6. The CDR3 DNA follows: TGTGCCAGCAGCTCTGGGACAGGGAGGACCTACGAGCAGTACTTC. This gives the protein CASSSGTGRTYEQYF. The full variable domain, completed using reference TRBV5-4 and TRBJ2-7, is ETGVTQSPTHLIKTRGQQVTLRCSSQSGHNTVSWYQQALGQGPQFIFQYYREEENGRGNFPPRFSGLQFPNYSSELNVNALELDDSALYLCASSSGTGRTYEQYFGPGTRLTVT.

The chain employs TRBV9 and TRBJ2-3, with TRBD2 matching 9 bases. Trimming cost V 3 bases and J 2 bases; bases outside gene matches: 7. Germline V gene lookup returns CDR1 SGDLS and CDR2 YYNGEE. There are 16 residues in the CDR3. The CDR3 protein is CASSGRLAANTDTQYF. CDR3 DNA sequence: TGTGCCAGCAGCGGAAGACTAGCGGCAAACACAGATACGCAGTATTTT.

The V gene is TRBV11-1, the J gene TRBJ1-6; D is unclear. Trimming left V 1 base short and J 10 bases short, with 11 bases between. Germline assignment: CDR1 SGHAT and CDR2 FQDESV (reference sequence). The CDR3 sequence is 14 residues long. CDR3: CASSLERGGSPLHF. Written as DNA, the CDR3 is TGTGCCAGCAGCTTAGAACGGGGTGGATCACCCCTCCACTTT.

V is TRBV5-6 and J is TRBJ1-2; no clear D. V was trimmed by 0 bases and J by 3 bases, leaving 6 bases between them. The CDR3 is 13 amino acids. Germline loops: CDR1 SGHDT, CDR2 YYEEEE. The CDR3 DNA follows: TGTGCCAGCAGCTTGGACGGGGACTATGGCTACACCTTC. Residues: CASSLDGDYGYTF.

This sequence joins TRBV30 and TRBJ1-2, with D possibly being TRBD1 (5 bases). The CDR3 is 12 amino acids. Germline loops: CDR1 GTSNPN, CDR2 SVGIG (reference sequence). V lost 2 bases and J 2 bases, leaving 6 bases between the germline ends. The CDR3 loop is CAWSHRNYGYTF. DNA of the CDR3: TGTGCCTGGAGTCACAGGAACTATGGCTACACCTTC.

This chain connects TRBV28 to TRBJ1-5; D unresolved. This CDR3 is 12 amino acids long. The V end lost 7 bases, the J end lost 0 bases, and 4 bases lay between the germline ends. The germline CDR1 and CDR2 sequences are MDHEN and SYDVKM. In nucleotides, the CDR3 is TGTGCCAGCATCAATAGCAATCAGCCCCAGCATTTT. Translation gives CASINSNQPQHF.

The CDR3 DNA reads TGTGCCAGCAACCAAGGACTAGGGAATGAGCAGTTCTTC. This gives the protein CASNQGLGNEQFF. V gene TRBV13 combines with J gene TRBJ2-1; TRBD2 aligns across 7 bases. The V segment lost 7 bases and the J segment 7 bases; nucleotides outside the gene matches: 7. The CDR3 has 13 amino acids. The germline CDR1 and CDR2 sequences are PRHDT and FYEKMQ (reference sequence).

CDR3 in amino acids: CSVAGRGTEWNEQFF. The CDR3 DNA is TGCAGCGTTGCCGGGCGCGGGACTGAGTGGAATGAGCAGTTCTTC. The chain carries TRBV29-1 and TRBJ2-1; TRBD2 is a possible D gene (6 bases). The ends were cut back, 4 bases at V and 7 bases at J, with 20 bases in the middle. The CDR3 spans 15 residues. Germline CDR1 reads SQVTM; CDR2 reads ANQGSEA.